The sequence of this T cell receptor (beta chain) was determined in a study of blood T cell repertoires in COVID-19. The wider study: Sites across the United States, Italy and Spain contributed samples from acute and convalescent COVID-19.

Those enrolled, adults aged roughly 18 to 95 years, came from around 25 US areas. Participant reports of clinical history set cohort assignment. Germline V gives CDR1 DFQATT, CDR2 SNEGSKA (reference sequence). Trimming left V 3 bases short and J 4 bases short, with 12 bases between. The CDR3 has 13 residues. The data were produced by immunoSEQ multiplex PCR, yet TCRdb's version contains in-frame clones alone and is incomplete. The sample contains 300,000 to 400,000 clones, around 86% of which appear only once. This receptor was identified in a woman aged 35 to 49 with acute COVID-19. Sequenced sample: PBMCs or T cells enriched from blood (not recorded which). This chain joins TRBV20-1 and TRBJ1-1; perhaps TRBD1 as D (5 bases). The CDR3 sequence: CSASSQGVTEAFF. The CDR3 DNA follows: TGCAGTGCTAGTTCCCAGGGTGTCACTGAAGCTTTCTTT.